The entry that follows covers one T cell receptor beta chain sequence. This clonotype was found a few times. Its target antigen remains unknown. One base away there is no much larger clone; base qualities are not given. The data originate from a study of naive and memory T cell subsets (dated by TCRdb to 2017 to 2019). Background for the entire study: Sorted naive and memory T cell subsets from peripheral blood were analyzed in the study using a UMI-based, open-source pipeline for TCR alpha and beta sequencing. IgG serology results and the functional CMV T cell responses were in complete agreement. RNA was DNase-treated and reverse transcribed with TCR constant-region primers, mostly using SuperScript III. What the research found in general, with its limitations: TCR abundance followed a power law whose exponent differed between naive and memory subsets but was consistent across the three individuals. After error correction, over 85% of naive TCR sequences appeared only once, giving much steeper abundance distributions than memory subsets. RNA-based TCR counts may be influenced by expression changes linked to T cell activation and differentiation. In both CD4 and CD8 cells, the Gini index increased while Shannon and inverse Simpson diversity decreased from naive through CM, EM and EMRA. The repertoire findings for the naive and memory subsets could not be validated against a ground truth, as none was available. Single alpha or beta chain sequences, rather than paired alpha/beta receptors, were used to define clonotypes.

The library was built by means of UMI-ligation and nested PCR. The beta constant-region primer consisted of an equimolar mixture of two oligonucleotides that together covered TRBC1 and TRBC2. A single-stranded oligonucleotide containing the SP2 primer and a 12-nucleotide UMI was joined to the 3' end of the cDNA by T4 RNA ligase 1. The ligated cDNA went through four rounds of PCR with nested alpha and beta constant-region primers together with the SP2 primer. Incubation of the ligation reaction lasted roughly 20-24 hours at 16 degrees C. PCR2 was typically performed as a SYBR Green qPCR and was stopped at a predetermined threshold so that over-amplification was prevented. Every purification after the first one was done using Agencourt AMPure XP magnetic beads. Library quantification was done by Qubit, followed by a TapeStation check on which the main peak was expected at around 650 bp. The pooled libraries were sequenced on an Illumina MiSeq using v2 2x251 paired-end kits, which usually yielded 1-2 million reads per sample. Each sample library was pooled at roughly 4.1 nM, and about 5-7.5% PhiX was included to improve cluster recognition. In the original analysis: Using tag matching that tolerated one base-pair mismatch, Decombinator assigned V and J genes to FASTQ reads that had been processed by Demultiplexor. Collapsinator relied on UMIs to fix sequencing errors as well as frequency errors caused by PCR heterogeneity. CDR3Translator translated TCRs and extracted CDR3s from the conserved cysteine to the FGXG phenylalanine, flagging non-productive sequences. Gini, Shannon entropy and inverse Simpson indices were calculated on repertoires that had been subsampled to equal numbers of UMI-defined TCRs. Clonotype abundance distributions were fitted to a power law by maximum likelihood within the linear range. On one naive CD8 sample, the pipeline and MIGEC gave similar UMI counts, unique TCR numbers and clonal distributions. Repertoires were searched for roughly 7,300 CMV-associated CDR3 sequences compiled from VDJdb and a published dataset. Clones were called with MiXCR by TCRdb after fastp trimmed the public reads at Q25, and only in-frame beta chains were retained. Identical CDR3 protein sequences are pooled into one entry, listed with their most common genes and DNA. The V and J calls, along with clone size, are taken from TCRdb and not from the paper's own processing. The table for this sample lists roughly 91,000 distinct CDR3 sequences; less than 15% of them were counted only once. The biggest ten clones account for about 0.93% of the sample.

Separate amplification of TCR alpha and beta chain libraries was performed from the second PCR step onward. The CMV status of each donor was determined by measuring IFNgamma production from CD4+ T cells after fresh PBMCs had been stimulated overnight with CMV viral lysate. Using Miltenyi beads, CD4 T cells were first positively selected, and CD8 T cells were then positively selected from the CD4-negative fraction. Cells stained for CD3, CD4, CD8, CD45RA, CD27 and a live/dead dye were sorted on a BD Aria II into four subsets by CD45RA and CD27. Blood came from a few healthy volunteers, each fractionated into CD4 and CD8 T cells and then into four differentiation subsets. About 0.11 L of peripheral blood was taken from each donor, and PBMC were separated by density-gradient centrifugation on Ficoll-Paque PLUS. Sorted cells were lysed in RLT buffer, after which RNA was extracted using a Qiagen RNeasy kit and stored at -80 degrees C.

V is shortened by 6 bases, J by 0 bases, and the region joining them spans 9 bases. The CDR3 sequence holds 14 residues, the cysteine and phenylalanine included. CDR3 DNA only is kept here, 42 bases in frame from base 1. Based on the germline V gene, the CDR1 and CDR2 sequences are SNHLY and FYNNEI. The V and J genes are TRBV2 and TRBJ2-1; no confident D gene assignment can be made. This TCR derives from a human donor in good health. Sample: central memory CD4+ T cells from blood. The cell subset or site label corresponds to: central memory, CD45RA- CD27+. The encoded CDR3 is CASRAFGSYNEQFF. DNA sequence: TGTGCCAGCAGAGCATTTGGCTCCTACAATGAGCAGTTCTTC. Supplemented by the reference TRBV2 and TRBJ2-1 proteins around the CDR3, the complete variable domain is EPEVTQTPSHQVTQMGQEVILRCVPISNHLYFYWYRQILGQKVEFLVSFYNNEISEKSEIFDDQFSVERPDGSNFTLKIRSTKLEDSAMYFCASRAFGSYNEQFFGPGTRLTVL.